The 18 T cell receptor beta chains listed next were all sequenced from one sample in a study of blood T cell repertoires in COVID-19. Assay: immunoSEQ multiplex PCR; the TCRdb copy retains only in-frame clones and omits some. Counted here are about 180,000 clones, roughly 88% occurring once; the ten biggest clones make up 4%. The sample consisted of peripheral blood. The receptors derive from a woman in her 30s with acute or convalescent COVID-19.

This clone has just a few counts. The V gene is TRBV5-1, the J gene TRBJ1-6; TRBD1 matches at 8 bases. Germline V CDR1 and CDR2: SGHRS, YFSETQ. After removal of 0 bases from V and 7 bases from J, the junction contained 0 bases not matched to a gene. CDR3 length: 14 amino acids. The CDR3 loop is CASSLDRGNSPLHF. In DNA form, the CDR3 reads TGCGCCAGCAGCTTGGACAGGGGGAATTCACCCCTCCACTTT. Variable domain in full (rest from reference TRBV5-1 and TRBJ1-6): KAGVTQTPRYLIKTRGQQVTLSCSPISGHRSVSWYQQTPGQGLQFLFEYFSETQRNKGNFPGRFSGRQFSNSRSEMNVSTLELGDSALYLCASSLDRGNSPLHFGNGTRLTVT.

The rearrangement uses TRBV6-5 and TRBJ2-3; 13 nucleotides agree with TRBD2. The V gene end was trimmed by 5 bases and the J gene end by 6 bases; junction bases not matched to a gene: 2. CDR1 and CDR2 from the germline V gene are MNHEY and SVGAGI. This CDR3 spans 14 amino acids. The CDR3 region is CASSTSGRVDTQYF. CDR3 in DNA: TGTGCCAGCAGTACTAGCGGGAGGGTTGATACGCAGTATTTT.

This chain links TRBV12-2 with TRBJ1-5; the D call of TRBD1 is as the table states it, not checked on the DNA. TRBV12-2 is a pseudogene. The CDR3 extends over 12 amino acids. The CDR3 is CASLDRGQPQHF. In nucleotides, the CDR3 is TGTGCAAGCCTAGATAGGGGCCAGCCCCAGCATTTT.

CDR3: CASSLSRQAYYEQYF. In DNA form, the CDR3 reads TGTGCCAGCAGCTTATCTCGACAGGCCTACTACGAGCAGTACTTC. V and J are TRBV7-2 and TRBJ2-7, with a possible D match to TRBD1 (6 bases). The CDR3 is 15 amino acids. The germline CDR1 and CDR2 sequences are SGHTA and FQGNSA. The ends were cut back, 2 bases at V and 3 bases at J, with 14 bases in the middle.

The genes are TRBV11-3 and TRBJ1-2; D unclear. The CDR3 sequence is 14 residues long. Germline V CDR1 and CDR2: SGHNT, YENEEA. The V end was cut by 5 bases, the J end by 7 bases, with 17 bases between. CDR3 region: CASSQQAGGPGYTF. DNA for the CDR3: TGTGCCAGCAGCCAGCAGGCGGGAGGTCCTGGCTACACCTTC.

The chain recombines TRBV2 with TRBJ2-3, with no clear D. V lost 7 bases, J lost 0 bases, and 8 bases lay in between. Germline-derived CDR1 and CDR2 are SNHLY and FYNNEI. This CDR3 contains 13 residues. The CDR3 here is CASIVSSTDTQYF. The CDR3 coding sequence is TGTGCCAGCATAGTGAGCAGCACAGATACGCAGTATTTT. Drawing the rest from reference TRBV2 and TRBJ2-3, the complete variable domain is EPEVTQTPSHQVTQMGQEVILRCVPISNHLYFYWYRQILGQKVEFLVSFYNNEISEKSEIFDDQFSVERPDGSNFTLKIRSTKLEDSAMYFCASIVSSTDTQYFGPGTRLTVL.

A word on this clone: A junction boundary mismatches the germline segment, possibly from a read error. The V gene is TRBV5-8, the J gene TRBJ2-1, with 10 bases that match TRBD2. Germline loops: CDR1 SGHTS, CDR2 YDEGEE. The CDR3 extends over 14 amino acids. DNA of the CDR3: TGTGCCAGCAGATTGGGACTAGCGAGTAATGAGCAGTTCTTC. Protein product: CASRLGLASNEQFF.

This clone has only one observation. The chain uses TRBV28 and TRBJ2-2; D possibly corresponds to TRBD1 (5 bases). Germline V gene lookup returns CDR1 MDHEN and CDR2 SYDVKM. Trimming took off 6 bases at V and 1 base at J, with 12 bases between the two ends. The CDR3 is 15 amino acids. CDR3 sequence reads: CASRQWTKNTGELFF. CDR3 bases: TGTGCCAGCAGACAGTGGACAAAGAACACCGGGGAGCTGTTTTTT.

V is TRBV5-6 and J is TRBJ2-5; no reliable D call. V was clipped by 0 bases and J by 5 bases, with 2 bases between them. The CDR3 has 11 residues. The germline V gene encodes CDR1 SGHDT and CDR2 YYEEEE. Here the CDR3 reads CASSLAETQYF. In nucleotides, the CDR3 is TGTGCCAGCAGCTTGGCGGAGACCCAGTACTTC.

The rearrangement uses TRBV28 and TRBJ2-7; no clear D gene. The CDR3 runs 14 residues. Trimming left V 3 bases short and J 0 bases short, with 9 bases between. The germline V gene has CDR1 MDHEN and CDR2 SYDVKM. The chain's CDR3 is CASSFVETSYEQYF. In nucleotides, the CDR3 is TGTGCCAGCAGTTTTGTGGAGACCTCCTACGAGCAGTACTTC.

This clone turned up a few times. V and J are TRBV11-2 and TRBJ2-7, with TRBD1 identical over 7 bases. Germline assignment: CDR1 SGHAT and CDR2 FQNNGV. Germline trimming cut 3 bases from V and 0 bases from J; bases unmatched to any gene: 5. This CDR3 region has 15 residues. CDR3 DNA sequence: TGTGCCAGCAGCTTCCCCAGGGGGTACTCCTACGAGCAGTACTTC. It yields the protein CASSFPRGYSYEQYF.

The chain combines TRBV2 with TRBJ1-4; 7 bases match TRBD1. The germline V gene has CDR1 SNHLY and CDR2 FYNNEI. This CDR3 comprises 11 residues. The V gene end was trimmed by 0 bases and the J gene end by 16 bases; junction bases not matched to a gene: 2. The DNA of the CDR3 is TGTGCCAGCAGTGAAGCTACAGGGGCGTTTTTT. Translation: CASSEATGAFF.

This chain joins TRBV6-5 and TRBJ1-3; 7 bases align to TRBD1. Germline V gene data show CDR1 as MNHEY and CDR2 as SVGAGI. The junction had 8 bases not matched to a gene; V was cut back by 5 bases and J by 7 bases. This CDR3 spans 14 amino acids. The CDR3 region has the DNA TGTGCCAGCAGTCAACAGGGGCGAGGGAACACCATATATTTT. Translated, it gives CASSQQGRGNTIYF.

V gene TRBV6-6 combines with J gene TRBJ2-5; the D gene is possibly TRBD2 (5 bases). Trimming left V 7 bases short and J 0 bases short, with 9 bases between. CDR1 and CDR2 (germline): MNHNY, SVGAGI (reference sequence). The CDR3 has 13 residues. CDR3 protein: CASTREYQETQYF. CDR3 in DNA: TGTGCCAGCACGAGGGAGTACCAAGAGACCCAGTACTTC.

The chain has TRBV7-2 and TRBJ2-1, with D maybe TRBD1 (5 bases). The V and J ends lost 5 bases and 4 bases respectively, with 12 bases between them. In germline, CDR1 is SGHTA, CDR2 FQGNSA. The CDR3 is 14 amino acids. The CDR3 DNA is TGTGCCAGCAGCCCCCAACCAGGGTACAATGAGCAGTTCTTC. This encodes CASSPQPGYNEQFF.

This clone was picked up one time. The chain carries TRBV15 and TRBJ2-3; 10 bases align to TRBD2. V shed 1 base, J shed 3 bases, and the junction held 1 base outside the gene matches. Germline V gives CDR1 LNHNV, CDR2 YYDKDF (reference sequence). The CDR3 runs to 15 residues. In DNA, the CDR3 is TGTGCCACCAGCAGAGCTAGCGGGAGAACAGATACGCAGTATTTT. As protein: CATSRASGRTDTQYF. The full variable domain, with the rest looked up from reference TRBV15 and TRBJ2-3, is DAMVIQNPRYQVTQFGKPVTLSCSQTLNHNVMYWYQQKSSQAPKLLFHYYDKDFNNEADTPDNFQSRRPNTSFCFLDIRSPGLGDTAMYLCATSRASGRTDTQYFGPGTRLTVL.

J is TRBJ2-2 and V is TRBV7-8, with TRBD1 matching over 8 bases. The V gene end was trimmed by 1 base and the J gene end by 7 bases; junction bases not matched to a gene: 2. The length of the CDR3 is 14 residues. Germline assignment: CDR1 SGHVS and CDR2 FQNEAQ. DNA for the CDR3: TGTGCCAGCAGCTTAGGGGACAGGTTCGGGGAGCTGTTTTTT. As protein: CASSLGDRFGELFF. The complete variable domain, with remaining parts taken from reference TRBV7-8 and TRBJ2-2, reads GAGVSQSPRYKVAKRGQDVALRCDPISGHVSLFWYQQALGQGPEFLTYFQNEAQLDKSGLPSDRFFAERPEGSVSTLKIQRTQQEDSAVYLCASSLGDRFGELFFGEGSRLTVL.

The rearrangement joins TRBV28 to TRBJ2-1; 7 nucleotides agree with TRBD2. The germline CDR1 and CDR2 sequences are MDHEN and SYDVKM. The trim removed 8 bases at V and 4 bases at J, leaving 5 bases unmatched. The CDR3 length is 13 residues. CDR3 sequence reads: CASGGEGYNEQFF. The CDR3 DNA reads as TGTGCCAGCGGGGGGGAGGGGTACAATGAGCAGTTCTTC.